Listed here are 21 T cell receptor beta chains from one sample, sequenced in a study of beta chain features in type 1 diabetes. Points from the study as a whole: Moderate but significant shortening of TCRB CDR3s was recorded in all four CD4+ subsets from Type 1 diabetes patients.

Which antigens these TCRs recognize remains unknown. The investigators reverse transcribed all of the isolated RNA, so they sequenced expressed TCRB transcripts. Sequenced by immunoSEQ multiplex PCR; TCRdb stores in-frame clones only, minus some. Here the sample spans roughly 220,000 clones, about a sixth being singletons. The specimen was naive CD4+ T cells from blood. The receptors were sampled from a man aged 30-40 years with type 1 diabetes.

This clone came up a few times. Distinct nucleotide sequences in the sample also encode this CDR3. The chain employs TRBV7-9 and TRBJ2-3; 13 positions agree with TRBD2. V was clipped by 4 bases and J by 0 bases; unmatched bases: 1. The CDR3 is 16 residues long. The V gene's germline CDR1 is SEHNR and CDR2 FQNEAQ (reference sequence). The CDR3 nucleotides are TGTGCCAGCAGCTCGGGACTAGCGGGAAGCACAGATACGCAGTATTTT. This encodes CASSSGLAGSTDTQYF.

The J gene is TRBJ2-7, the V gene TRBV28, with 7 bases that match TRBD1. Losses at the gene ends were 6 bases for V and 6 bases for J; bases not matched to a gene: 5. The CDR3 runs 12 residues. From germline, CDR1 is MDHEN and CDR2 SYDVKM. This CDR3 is CASSRTGFEQYF. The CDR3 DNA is TGTGCCAGCAGCCGGACAGGCTTCGAGCAGTACTTC. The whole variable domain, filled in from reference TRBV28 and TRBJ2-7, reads DVKVTQSSRYLVKRTGEKVFLECVQDMDHENMFWYRQDPGLGLRLIYFSYDVKMKEKGDIPEGYSVSREKKERFSLILESASTNQTSMYLCASSRTGFEQYFGPGTRLTVT.

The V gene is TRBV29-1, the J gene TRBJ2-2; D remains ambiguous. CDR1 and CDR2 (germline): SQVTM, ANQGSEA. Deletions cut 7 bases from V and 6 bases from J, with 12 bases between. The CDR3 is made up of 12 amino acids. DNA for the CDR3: TGCAGCGCGAACCATCCTTCCGGGGAGCTGTTTTTT. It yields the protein CSANHPSGELFF.

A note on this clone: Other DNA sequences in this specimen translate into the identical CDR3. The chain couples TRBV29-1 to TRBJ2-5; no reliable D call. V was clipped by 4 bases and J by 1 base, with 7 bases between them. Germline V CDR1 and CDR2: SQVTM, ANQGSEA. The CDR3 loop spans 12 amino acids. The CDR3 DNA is TGCAGCGTTGGGTGGGGCCAAGAGACCCAGTACTTC. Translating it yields CSVGWGQETQYF.

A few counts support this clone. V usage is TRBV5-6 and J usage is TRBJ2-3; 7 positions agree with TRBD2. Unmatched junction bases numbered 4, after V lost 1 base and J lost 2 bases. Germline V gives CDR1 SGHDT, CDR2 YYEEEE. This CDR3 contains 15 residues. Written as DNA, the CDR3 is TGTGCCAGCAGCTTGTCTAGCGGAAACACAGATACGCAGTATTTT. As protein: CASSLSSGNTDTQYF.

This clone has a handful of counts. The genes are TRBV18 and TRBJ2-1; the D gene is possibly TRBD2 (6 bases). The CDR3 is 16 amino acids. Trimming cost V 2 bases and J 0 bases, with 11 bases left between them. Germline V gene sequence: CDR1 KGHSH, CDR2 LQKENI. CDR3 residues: CASSPGDSNSYNEQFF. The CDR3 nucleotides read TGTGCCAGCTCACCAGGGGACTCTAACTCCTACAATGAGCAGTTCTTC.

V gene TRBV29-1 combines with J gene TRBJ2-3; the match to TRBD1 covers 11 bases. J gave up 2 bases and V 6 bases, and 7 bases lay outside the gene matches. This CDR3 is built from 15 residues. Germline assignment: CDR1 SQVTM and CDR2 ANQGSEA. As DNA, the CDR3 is TGCAGCGTGGGGGACAGGGGGTTTCCCACAGATACGCAGTATTTT. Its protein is CSVGDRGFPTDTQYF.

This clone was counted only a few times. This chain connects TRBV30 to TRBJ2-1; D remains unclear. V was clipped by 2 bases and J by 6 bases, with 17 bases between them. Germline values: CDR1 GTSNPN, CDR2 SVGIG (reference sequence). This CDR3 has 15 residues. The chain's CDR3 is CAWSPVSSLGNEQFF. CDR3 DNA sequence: TGTGCCTGGAGTCCGGTTAGCTCGTTGGGCAATGAGCAGTTCTTC.

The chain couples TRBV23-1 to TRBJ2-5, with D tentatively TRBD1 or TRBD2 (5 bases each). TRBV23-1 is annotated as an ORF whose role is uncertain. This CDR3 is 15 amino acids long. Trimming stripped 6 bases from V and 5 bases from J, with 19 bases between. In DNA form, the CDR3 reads TGCGCCAGCAGGCTCCCGACCTCTTGGGGGGAGACCCAGTACTTC. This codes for CASRLPTSWGETQYF.

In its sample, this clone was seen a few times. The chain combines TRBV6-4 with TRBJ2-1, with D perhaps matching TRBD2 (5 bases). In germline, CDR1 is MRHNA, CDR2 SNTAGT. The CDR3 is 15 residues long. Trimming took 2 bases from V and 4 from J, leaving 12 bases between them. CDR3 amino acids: CASSDTGFRYNEQFF. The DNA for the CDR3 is TGTGCCAGCAGTGACACGGGGTTTAGGTACAATGAGCAGTTCTTC.

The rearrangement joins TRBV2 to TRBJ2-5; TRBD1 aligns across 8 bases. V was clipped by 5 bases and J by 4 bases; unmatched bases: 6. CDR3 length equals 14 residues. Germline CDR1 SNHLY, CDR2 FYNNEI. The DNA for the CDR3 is TGTGCCAGCAGTTACGGGACAGGTGGAGAGACCCAGTACTTC. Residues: CASSYGTGGETQYF. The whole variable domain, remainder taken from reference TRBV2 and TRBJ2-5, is EPEVTQTPSHQVTQMGQEVILRCVPISNHLYFYWYRQILGQKVEFLVSFYNNEISEKSEIFDDQFSVERPDGSNFTLKIRSTKLEDSAMYFCASSYGTGGETQYFGPGTRLLVL.

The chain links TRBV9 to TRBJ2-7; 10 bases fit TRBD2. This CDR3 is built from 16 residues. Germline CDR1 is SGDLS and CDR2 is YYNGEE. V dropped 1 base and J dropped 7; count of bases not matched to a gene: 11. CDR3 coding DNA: TGTGCCAGCAGCGTAACAGTCCTAGCGGGAGAGGGGGAGCAGTACTTC. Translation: CASSVTVLAGEGEQYF.

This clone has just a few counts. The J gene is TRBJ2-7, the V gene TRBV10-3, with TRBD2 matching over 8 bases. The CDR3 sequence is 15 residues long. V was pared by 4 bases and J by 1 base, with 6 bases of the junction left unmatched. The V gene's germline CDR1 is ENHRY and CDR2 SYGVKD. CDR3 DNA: TGTGCCATCAGTGGGCTAGCGGGTACTTCCTACGAGCAGTACTTC. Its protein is CAISGLAGTSYEQYF.

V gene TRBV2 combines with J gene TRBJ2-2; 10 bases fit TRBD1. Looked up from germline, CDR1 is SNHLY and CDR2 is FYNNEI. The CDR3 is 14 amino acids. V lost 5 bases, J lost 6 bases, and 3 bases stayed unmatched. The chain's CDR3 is CASSRTGGSGELFF. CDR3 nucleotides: TGTGCCAGCAGTAGGACAGGGGGTTCCGGGGAGCTGTTTTTT.

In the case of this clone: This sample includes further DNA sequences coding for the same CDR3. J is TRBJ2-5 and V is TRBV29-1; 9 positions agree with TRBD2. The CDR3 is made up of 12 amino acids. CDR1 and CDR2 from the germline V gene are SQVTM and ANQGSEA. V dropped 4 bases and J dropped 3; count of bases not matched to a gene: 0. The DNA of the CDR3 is TGCAGCGTTGGACTAGCGGAAGAGACCCAGTACTTC. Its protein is CSVGLAEETQYF.

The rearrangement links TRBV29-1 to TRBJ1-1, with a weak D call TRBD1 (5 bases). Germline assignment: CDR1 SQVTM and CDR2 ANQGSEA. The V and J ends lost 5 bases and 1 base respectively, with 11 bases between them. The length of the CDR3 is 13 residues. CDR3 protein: CSVPGTGNTEAFF. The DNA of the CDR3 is TGCAGCGTTCCTGGGACGGGGAACACTGAAGCTTTCTTT.

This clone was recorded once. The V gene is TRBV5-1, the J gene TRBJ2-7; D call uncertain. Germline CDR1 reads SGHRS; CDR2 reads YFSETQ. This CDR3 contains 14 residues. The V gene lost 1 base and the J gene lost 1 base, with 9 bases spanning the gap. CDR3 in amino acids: CASSLLGSSYEQYF. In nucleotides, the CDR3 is TGCGCCAGCAGCTTGTTGGGTTCTTCCTACGAGCAGTACTTC.

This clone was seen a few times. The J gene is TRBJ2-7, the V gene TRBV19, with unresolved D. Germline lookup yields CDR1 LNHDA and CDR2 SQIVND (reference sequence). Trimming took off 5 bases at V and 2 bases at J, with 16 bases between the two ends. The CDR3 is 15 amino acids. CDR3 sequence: CASSAGAGAAYEQYF. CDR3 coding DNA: TGTGCCAGTAGTGCCGGAGCAGGAGCAGCCTACGAGCAGTACTTC.

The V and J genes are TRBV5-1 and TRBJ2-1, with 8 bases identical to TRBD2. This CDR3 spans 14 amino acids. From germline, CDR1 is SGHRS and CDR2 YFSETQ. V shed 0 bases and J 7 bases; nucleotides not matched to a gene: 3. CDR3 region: CASSLGGTSNEQFF. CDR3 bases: TGCGCCAGCAGCTTGGGCGGGACTAGTAATGAGCAGTTCTTC.

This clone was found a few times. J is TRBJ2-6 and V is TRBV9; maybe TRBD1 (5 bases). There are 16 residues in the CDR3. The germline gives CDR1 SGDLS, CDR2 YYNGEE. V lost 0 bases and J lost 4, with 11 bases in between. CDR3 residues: CASSVGPGYGANVLTF. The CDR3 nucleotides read TGTGCCAGCAGCGTAGGCCCAGGGTACGGGGCCAACGTCCTGACTTTC.

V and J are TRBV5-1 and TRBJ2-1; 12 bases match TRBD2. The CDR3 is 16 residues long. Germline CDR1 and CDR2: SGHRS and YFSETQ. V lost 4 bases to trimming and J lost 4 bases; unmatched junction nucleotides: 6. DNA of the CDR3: TGCGCCAGCAGCCCTGGACTAGCGGGATATTACAATGAGCAGTTCTTC. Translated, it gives CASSPGLAGYYNEQFF.